This section outlines one TCR beta chain sequence together with its context. Its specificity is unknown. These data come from a study of T cell responses to AZD1222 COVID-19 vaccine. Findings and limits, study-wide: Most donors were white British, females outnumbered males, and clonal diversity was possibly underestimated. Mapped onto spike, vaccine-associated CD4 TCRs spanned it and were dominant at 160-218 and 743-854.

TCRdb keeps only in-frame clones here, not all; method: immunoSEQ multiplex PCR. Among about 110,000 clones listed, 92% were seen once. The sequence came from an adult in good health. This specimen was peripheral blood, taken on day 0 of AZD1222 vaccination.

CDR3 protein: CASRGNYGYTF. Written as DNA, the CDR3 is TGTGCCAGTAGGGGGAACTATGGCTACACCTTC. The chain couples TRBV6-5 to TRBJ1-2; a weak D match, TRBD1 (6 bases). Trimming removed 9 bases at V and 2 bases at J, with 7 bases between. CDR1 and CDR2 (germline): MNHEY, SVGAGI. The CDR3 runs to 11 residues.